The clone carrying this T cell receptor (beta chain) was detected ten times or more. The source of the sample is a study of T cell repertoires in cytomegalovirus infection. TCRdb processed the reads anew with MiXCR; each CDR3 protein has one entry. The sample comprises fewer than 550,000 distinct CDR3 sequences, more than 20% of which are singletons, and 13% rests with the top ten. The CDR3 is 15 amino acids. The germline CDR1 and CDR2 sequences are MDHEN and SYDVKM. Trimming removed 3 bases from V and 4 bases from J; junction bases left unmatched: 5. The sequence was collected from a human donor in good health (CMV status not recorded). Some clones in this sample may be carry-over from other donors' samples. Material: PBMCs. The chain couples TRBV28 to TRBJ1-5; 8 bases fit TRBD1. CDR3: CASSLGDRINQPQHF. CDR3 DNA: TGTGCCAGCAGTTTGGGGGACAGGATAAATCAGCCCCAGCATTTT. Filled out from reference TRBV28 and TRBJ1-5, the complete variable domain reads DVKVTQSSRYLVKRTGEKVFLECVQDMDHENMFWYRQDPGLGLRLIYFSYDVKMKEKGDIPEGYSVSREKKERFSLILESASTNQTSMYLCASSLGDRINQPQHFGDGTRLSIL.